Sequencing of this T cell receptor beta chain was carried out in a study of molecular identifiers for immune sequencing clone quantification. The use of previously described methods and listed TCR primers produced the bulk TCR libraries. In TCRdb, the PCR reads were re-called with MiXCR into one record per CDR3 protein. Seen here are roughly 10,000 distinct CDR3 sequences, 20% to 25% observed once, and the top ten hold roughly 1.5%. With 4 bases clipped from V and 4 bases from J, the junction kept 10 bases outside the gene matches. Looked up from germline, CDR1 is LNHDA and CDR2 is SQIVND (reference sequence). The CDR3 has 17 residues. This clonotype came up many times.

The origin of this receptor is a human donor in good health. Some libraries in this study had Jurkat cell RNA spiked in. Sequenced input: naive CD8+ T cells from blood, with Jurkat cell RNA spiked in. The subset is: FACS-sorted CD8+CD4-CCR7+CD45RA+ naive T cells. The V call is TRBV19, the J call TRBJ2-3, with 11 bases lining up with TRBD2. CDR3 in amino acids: CASSTWPLAGGADTQYF. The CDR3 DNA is TGTGCCAGTAGTACCTGGCCCCTAGCGGGGGGTGCAGATACGCAGTATTTT.